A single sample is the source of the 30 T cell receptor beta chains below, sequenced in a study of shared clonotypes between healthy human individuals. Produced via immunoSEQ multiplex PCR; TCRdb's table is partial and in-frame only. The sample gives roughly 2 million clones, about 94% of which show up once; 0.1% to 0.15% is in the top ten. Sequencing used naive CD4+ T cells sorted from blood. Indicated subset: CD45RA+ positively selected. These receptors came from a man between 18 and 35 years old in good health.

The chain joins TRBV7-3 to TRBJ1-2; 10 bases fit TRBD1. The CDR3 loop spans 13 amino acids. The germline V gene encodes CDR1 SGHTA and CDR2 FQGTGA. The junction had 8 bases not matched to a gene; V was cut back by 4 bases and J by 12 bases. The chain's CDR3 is CASSYGQGVVNTF. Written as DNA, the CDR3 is TGTGCCAGCAGCTACGGACAGGGGGTGGTAAACACCTTC.

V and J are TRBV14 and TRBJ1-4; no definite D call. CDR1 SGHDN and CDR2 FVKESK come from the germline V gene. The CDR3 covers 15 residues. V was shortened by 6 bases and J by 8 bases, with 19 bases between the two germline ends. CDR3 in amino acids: CASRVGAYPGEKLFF. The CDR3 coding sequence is TGTGCCAGCAGGGTTGGCGCCTACCCTGGGGAAAAACTGTTTTTT. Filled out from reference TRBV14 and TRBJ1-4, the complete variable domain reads EAGVTQFPSHSVIEKGQTVTLRCDPISGHDNLYWYRRVMGKEIKFLLHFVKESKQDESGMPNNRFLAERTGGTYSTLKVQPAELEDSGVYFCASRVGAYPGEKLFFGSGTQLSVL.

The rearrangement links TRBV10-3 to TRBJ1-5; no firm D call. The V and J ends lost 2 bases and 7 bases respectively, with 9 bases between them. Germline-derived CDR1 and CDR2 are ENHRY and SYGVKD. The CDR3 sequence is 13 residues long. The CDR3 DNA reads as TGTGCCATCAGTGAGCGGGCAATGCAGCCCCAGCATTTT. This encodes CAISERAMQPQHF.

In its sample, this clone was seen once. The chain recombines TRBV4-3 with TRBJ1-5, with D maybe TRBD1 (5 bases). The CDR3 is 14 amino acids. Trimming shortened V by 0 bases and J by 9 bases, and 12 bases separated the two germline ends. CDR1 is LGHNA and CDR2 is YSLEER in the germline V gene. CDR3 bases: TGCGCCAGCAGCCAAGATAGGGGCGTCTGGCCCCAGCATTTT. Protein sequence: CASSQDRGVWPQHF.

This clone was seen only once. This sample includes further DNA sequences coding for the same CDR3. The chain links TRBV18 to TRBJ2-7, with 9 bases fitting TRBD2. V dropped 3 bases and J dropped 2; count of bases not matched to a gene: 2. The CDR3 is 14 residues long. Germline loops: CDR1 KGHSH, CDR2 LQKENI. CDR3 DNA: TGTGCCAGCTCACCTAGCGGGGGAACCTACGAGCAGTACTTC. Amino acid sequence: CASSPSGGTYEQYF.

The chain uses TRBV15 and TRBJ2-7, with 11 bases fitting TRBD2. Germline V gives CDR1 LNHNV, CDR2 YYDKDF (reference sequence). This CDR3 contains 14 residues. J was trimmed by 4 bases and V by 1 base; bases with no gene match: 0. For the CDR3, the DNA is TGTGCCACCAGCAGAGGACTAGCGGGATACGAGCAGTACTTC. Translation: CATSRGLAGYEQYF. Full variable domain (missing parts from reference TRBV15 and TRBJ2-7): DAMVIQNPRYQVTQFGKPVTLSCSQTLNHNVMYWYQQKSSQAPKLLFHYYDKDFNNEADTPDNFQSRRPNTSFCFLDIRSPGLGDTAMYLCATSRGLAGYEQYFGPGTRLTVT.

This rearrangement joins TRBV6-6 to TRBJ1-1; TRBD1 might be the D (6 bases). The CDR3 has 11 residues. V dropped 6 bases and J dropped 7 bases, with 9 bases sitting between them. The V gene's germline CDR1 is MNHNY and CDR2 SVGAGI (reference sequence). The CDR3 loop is CASSLTGEAFF. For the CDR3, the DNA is TGTGCCAGCAGCTTGACAGGTGAAGCTTTCTTT.

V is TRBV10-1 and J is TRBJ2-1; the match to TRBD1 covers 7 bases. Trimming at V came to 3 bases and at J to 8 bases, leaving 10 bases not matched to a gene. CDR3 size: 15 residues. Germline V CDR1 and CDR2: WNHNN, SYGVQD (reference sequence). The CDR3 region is CASSEQGRLRDEQFF. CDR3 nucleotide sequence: TGCGCCAGCAGTGAACAGGGGCGATTGAGGGATGAGCAGTTCTTC.

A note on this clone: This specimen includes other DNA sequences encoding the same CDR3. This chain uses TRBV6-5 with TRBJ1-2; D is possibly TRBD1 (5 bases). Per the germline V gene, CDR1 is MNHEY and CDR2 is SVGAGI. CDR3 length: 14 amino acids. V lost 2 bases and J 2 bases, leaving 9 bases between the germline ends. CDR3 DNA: TGTGCCAGCAGTTACGGCGGGACGAACTATGGCTACACCTTC. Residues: CASSYGGTNYGYTF.

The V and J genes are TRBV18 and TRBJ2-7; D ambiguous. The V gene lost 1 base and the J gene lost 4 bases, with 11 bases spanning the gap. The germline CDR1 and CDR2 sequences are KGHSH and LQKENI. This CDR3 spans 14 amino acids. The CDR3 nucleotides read TGTGCCAGCTCACCACGCAATCTAGTTTACGAGCAGTACTTC. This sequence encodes CASSPRNLVYEQYF.

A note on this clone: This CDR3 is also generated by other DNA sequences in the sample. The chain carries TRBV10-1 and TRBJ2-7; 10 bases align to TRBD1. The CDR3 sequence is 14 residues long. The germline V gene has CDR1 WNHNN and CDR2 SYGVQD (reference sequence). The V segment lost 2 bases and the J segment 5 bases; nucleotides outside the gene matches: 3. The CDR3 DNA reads TGCGCCAGCAGTGAGGGACAGGGGGGCCACGAGCAGTACTTC. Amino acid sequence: CASSEGQGGHEQYF.

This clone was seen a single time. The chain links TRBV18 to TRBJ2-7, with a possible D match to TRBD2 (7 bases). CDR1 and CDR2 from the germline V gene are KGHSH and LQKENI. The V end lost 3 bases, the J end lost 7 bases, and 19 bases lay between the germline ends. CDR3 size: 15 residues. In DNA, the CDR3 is TGTGCCAGCTCACCCCCGGGCGGGGGCTCTAAGGAGCAGTACTTC. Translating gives CASSPPGGGSKEQYF.

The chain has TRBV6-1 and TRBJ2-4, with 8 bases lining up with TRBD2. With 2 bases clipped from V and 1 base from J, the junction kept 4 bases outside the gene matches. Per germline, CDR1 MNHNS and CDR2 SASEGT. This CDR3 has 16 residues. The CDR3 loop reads CASSEFGGAAKNIQYF. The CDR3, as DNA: TGTGCCAGCAGTGAATTCGGGGGGGCGGCCAAAAACATTCAGTACTTC.

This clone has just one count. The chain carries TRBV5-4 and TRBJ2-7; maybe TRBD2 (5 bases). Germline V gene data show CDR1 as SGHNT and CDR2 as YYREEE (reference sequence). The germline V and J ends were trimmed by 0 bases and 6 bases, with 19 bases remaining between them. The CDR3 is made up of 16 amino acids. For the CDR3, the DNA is TGTGCCAGCAGCTTGGAGGTTGGGAGAGCTCACGTCGAGCAGTACTTC. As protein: CASSLEVGRAHVEQYF.

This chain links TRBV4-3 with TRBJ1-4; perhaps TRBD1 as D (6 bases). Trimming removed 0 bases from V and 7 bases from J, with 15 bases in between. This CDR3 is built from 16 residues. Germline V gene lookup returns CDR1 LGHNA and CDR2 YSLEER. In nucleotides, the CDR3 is TGCGCCAGCAGCCAAGATCGTGGAGACAGGCGTGAAAAACTGTTTTTT. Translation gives CASSQDRGDRREKLFF.

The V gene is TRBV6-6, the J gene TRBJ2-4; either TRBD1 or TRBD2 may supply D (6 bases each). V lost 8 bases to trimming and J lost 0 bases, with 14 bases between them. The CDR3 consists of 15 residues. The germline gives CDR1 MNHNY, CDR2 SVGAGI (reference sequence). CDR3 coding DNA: TGTGCCAGCGGGCGCGGGGACATAGCCAAAAACATTCAGTACTTC. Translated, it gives CASGRGDIAKNIQYF.

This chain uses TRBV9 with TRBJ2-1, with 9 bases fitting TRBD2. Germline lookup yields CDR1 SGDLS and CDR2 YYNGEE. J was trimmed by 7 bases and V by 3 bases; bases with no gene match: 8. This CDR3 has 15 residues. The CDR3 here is CASSAISGSSNEQFF. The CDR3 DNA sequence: TGTGCCAGCAGCGCGATTAGCGGGAGTAGTAATGAGCAGTTCTTC. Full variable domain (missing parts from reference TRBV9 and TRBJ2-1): DSGVTQTPKHLITATGQRVTLRCSPRSGDLSVYWYQQSLDQGLQFLIQYYNGEERAKGNILERFSAQQFPDLHSELNLSSLELGDSALYFCASSAISGSSNEQFFGPGTRLTVL.

CDR3 nucleotide sequence: TGTGCCAGCAGTGTTGTGTCCGACAGTGAAAAACTGTTTTTT. Residues: CASSVVSDSEKLFF. The chain recombines TRBV28 with TRBJ1-4; TRBD1 might be the D (5 bases). CDR1 and CDR2 from the germline V gene are MDHEN and SYDVKM. Trimming took off 5 bases at V and 7 bases at J, with 14 bases between the two ends. This CDR3 contains 14 residues.

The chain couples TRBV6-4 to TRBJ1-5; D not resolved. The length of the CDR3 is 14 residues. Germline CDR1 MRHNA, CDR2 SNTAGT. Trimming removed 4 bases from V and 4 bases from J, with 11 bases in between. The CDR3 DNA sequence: TGTGCCAGCAGTGTCCTGGAGGTTAATCAGCCCCAGCATTTT. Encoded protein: CASSVLEVNQPQHF.

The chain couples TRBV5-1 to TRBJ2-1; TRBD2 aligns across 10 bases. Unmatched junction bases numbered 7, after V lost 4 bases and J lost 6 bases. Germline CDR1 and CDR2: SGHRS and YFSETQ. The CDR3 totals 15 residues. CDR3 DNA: TGCGCCAGCAGCAAATTAGCGGGGGGCCCCAATGAGCAGTTCTTC. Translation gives CASSKLAGGPNEQFF.

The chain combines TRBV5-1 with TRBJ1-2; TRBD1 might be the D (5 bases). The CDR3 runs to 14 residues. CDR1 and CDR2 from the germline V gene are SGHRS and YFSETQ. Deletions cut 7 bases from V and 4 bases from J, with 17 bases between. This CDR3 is CASARGQGVYGYTF. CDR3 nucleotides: TGCGCCAGCGCTAGGGGCCAGGGCGTCTATGGCTACACCTTC.

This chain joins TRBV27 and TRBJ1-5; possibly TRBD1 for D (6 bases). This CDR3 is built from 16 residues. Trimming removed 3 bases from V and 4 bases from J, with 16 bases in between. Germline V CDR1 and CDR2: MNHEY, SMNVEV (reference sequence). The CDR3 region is CASSFRGPLGNQPQHF. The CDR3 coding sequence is TGTGCCAGCAGTTTCAGGGGCCCCCTTGGTAATCAGCCCCAGCATTTT.

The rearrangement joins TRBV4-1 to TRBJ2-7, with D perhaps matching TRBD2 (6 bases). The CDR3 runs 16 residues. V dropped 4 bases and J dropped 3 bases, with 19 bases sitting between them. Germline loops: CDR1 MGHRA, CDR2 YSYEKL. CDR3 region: CASSRAPASAIYEQYF. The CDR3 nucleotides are TGCGCCAGCAGCCGAGCGCCGGCTAGCGCGATCTACGAGCAGTACTTC.

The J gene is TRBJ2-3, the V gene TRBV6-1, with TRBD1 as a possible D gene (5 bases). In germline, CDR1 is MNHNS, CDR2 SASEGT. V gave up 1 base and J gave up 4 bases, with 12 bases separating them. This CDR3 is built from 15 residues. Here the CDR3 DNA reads TGTGCCAGCAGTGAAGTGTATGGGGCCCCAGATACGCAGTATTTT. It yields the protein CASSEVYGAPDTQYF.

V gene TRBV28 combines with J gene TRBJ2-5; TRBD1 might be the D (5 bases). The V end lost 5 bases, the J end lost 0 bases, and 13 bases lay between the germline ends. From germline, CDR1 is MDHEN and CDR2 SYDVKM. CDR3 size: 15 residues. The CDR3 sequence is CASSTTTVYQETQYF. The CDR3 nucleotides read TGTGCCAGCAGTACGACGACAGTGTACCAAGAGACCCAGTACTTC.

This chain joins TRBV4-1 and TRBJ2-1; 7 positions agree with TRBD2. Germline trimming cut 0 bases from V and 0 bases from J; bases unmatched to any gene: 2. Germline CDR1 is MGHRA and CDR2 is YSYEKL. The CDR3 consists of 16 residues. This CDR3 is CASSQDGGSSYNEQFF. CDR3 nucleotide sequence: TGCGCCAGCAGCCAAGATGGCGGGAGCTCCTACAATGAGCAGTTCTTC.

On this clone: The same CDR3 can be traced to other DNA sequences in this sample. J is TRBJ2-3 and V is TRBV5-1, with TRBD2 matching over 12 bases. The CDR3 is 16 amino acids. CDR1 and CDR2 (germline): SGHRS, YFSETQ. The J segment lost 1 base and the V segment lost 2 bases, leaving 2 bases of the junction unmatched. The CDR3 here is CASSFLAGGGTDTQYF. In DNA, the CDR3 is TGCGCCAGCAGCTTCCTAGCGGGAGGGGGCACAGATACGCAGTATTTT.

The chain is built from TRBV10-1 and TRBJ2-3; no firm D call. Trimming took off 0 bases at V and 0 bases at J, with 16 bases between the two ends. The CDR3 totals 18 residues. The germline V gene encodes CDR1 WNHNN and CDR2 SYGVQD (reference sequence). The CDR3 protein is CASSESKQLPPSTDTQYF. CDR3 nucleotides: TGCGCCAGCAGTGAGTCTAAACAACTGCCACCGAGCACAGATACGCAGTATTTT.

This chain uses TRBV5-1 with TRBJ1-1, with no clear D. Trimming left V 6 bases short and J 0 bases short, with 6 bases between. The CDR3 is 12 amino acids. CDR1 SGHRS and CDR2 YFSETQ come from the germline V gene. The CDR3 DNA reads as TGCGCCAGCATGGGAGTGAACACTGAAGCTTTCTTT. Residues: CASMGVNTEAFF.

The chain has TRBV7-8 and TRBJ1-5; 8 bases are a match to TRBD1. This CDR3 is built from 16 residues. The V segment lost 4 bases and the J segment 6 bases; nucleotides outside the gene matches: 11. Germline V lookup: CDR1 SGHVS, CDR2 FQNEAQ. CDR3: CASSSRTGKGSQPQHF. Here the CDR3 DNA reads TGTGCCAGCAGCTCCCGGACAGGGAAAGGAAGTCAGCCCCAGCATTTT.